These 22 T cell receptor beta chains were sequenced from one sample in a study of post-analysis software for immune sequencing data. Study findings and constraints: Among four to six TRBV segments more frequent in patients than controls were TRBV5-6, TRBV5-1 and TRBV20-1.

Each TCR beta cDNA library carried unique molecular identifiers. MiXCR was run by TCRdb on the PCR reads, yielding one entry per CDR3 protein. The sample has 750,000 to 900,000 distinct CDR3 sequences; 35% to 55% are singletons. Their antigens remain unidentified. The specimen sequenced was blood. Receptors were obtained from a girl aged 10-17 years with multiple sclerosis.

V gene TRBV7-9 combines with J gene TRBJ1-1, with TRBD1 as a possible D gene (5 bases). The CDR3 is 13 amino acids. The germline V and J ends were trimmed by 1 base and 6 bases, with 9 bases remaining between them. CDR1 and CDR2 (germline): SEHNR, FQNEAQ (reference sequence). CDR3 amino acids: CASSLGGGAEAFF. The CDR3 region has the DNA TGTGCCAGCAGCTTAGGCGGGGGGGCTGAAGCTTTCTTT. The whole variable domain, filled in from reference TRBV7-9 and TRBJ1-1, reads DTGVSQNPRHKITKRGQNVTFRCDPISEHNRLYWYRQTLGQGPEFLTYFQNEAQLEKSRLLSDRFSAERPKGSFSTLEIQRTEQGDSAMYLCASSLGGGAEAFFGQGTRLTVV.

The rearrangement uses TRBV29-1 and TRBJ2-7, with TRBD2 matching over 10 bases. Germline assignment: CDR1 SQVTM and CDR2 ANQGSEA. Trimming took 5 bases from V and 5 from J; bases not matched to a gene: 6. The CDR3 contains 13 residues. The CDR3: CSVSGRARNEQYF. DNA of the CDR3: TGCAGCGTTAGCGGGAGGGCCCGGAACGAGCAGTACTTC.

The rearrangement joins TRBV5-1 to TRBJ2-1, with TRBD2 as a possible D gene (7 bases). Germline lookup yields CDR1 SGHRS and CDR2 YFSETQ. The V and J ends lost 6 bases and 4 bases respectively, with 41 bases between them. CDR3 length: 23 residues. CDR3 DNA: TGCGCCAGCACCCCGGGGTCGGCAGACTCCCAAGGGGGGAGGGCCCTCATGTACAATGAGCAGTTCTTC. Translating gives CASTPGSADSQGGRALMYNEQFF. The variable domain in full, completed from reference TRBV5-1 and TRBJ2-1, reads KAGVTQTPRYLIKTRGQQVTLSCSPISGHRSVSWYQQTPGQGLQFLFEYFSETQRNKGNFPGRFSGRQFSNSRSEMNVSTLELGDSALYLCASTPGSADSQGGRALMYNEQFFGPGTRLTVL.

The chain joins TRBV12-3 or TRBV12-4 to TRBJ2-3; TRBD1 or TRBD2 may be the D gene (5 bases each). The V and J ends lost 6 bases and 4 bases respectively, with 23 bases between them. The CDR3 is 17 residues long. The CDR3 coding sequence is TGTGCCAGCAGGCTGTCGAGTCGCAGGGCTAGCCCAGATACGCAGTATTTT. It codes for CASRLSSRRASPDTQYF.

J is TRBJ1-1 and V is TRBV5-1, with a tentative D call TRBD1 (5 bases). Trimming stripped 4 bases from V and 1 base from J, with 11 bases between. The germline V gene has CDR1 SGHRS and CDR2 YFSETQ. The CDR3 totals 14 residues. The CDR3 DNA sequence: TGCGCCAGCAGCGGGGACCCCCAGAACACTGAAGCTTTCTTT. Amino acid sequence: CASSGDPQNTEAFF.

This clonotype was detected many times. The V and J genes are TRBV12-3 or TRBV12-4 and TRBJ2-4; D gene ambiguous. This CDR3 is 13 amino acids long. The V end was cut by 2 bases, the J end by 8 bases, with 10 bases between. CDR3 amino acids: CASSLSVSHIQYF. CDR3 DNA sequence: TGTGCCAGCAGTTTATCAGTGTCGCACATTCAGTACTTC.

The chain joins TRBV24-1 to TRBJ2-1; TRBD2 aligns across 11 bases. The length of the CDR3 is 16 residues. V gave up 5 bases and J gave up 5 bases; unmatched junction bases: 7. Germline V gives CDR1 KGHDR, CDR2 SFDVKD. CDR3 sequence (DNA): TGTGCCACCAGTGGGGGGGGACTAGCGGAGCACAATGAGCAGTTCTTC. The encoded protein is CATSGGGLAEHNEQFF.

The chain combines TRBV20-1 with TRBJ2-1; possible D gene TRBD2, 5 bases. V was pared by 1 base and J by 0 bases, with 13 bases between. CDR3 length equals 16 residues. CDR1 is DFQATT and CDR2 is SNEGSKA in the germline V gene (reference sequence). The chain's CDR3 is CSARGSGLSSYNEQFF. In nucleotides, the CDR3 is TGCAGTGCTAGAGGGTCGGGGTTAAGCTCCTACAATGAGCAGTTCTTC.

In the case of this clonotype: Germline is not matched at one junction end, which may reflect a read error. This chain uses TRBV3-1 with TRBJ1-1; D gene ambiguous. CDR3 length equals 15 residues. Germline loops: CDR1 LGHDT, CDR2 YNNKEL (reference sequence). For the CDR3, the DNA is TGTGCCAGCAGCCTGAGAAAGGGAATGAACACTGGAGCTTTCTTT. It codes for CASSLRKGMNTGAFF.

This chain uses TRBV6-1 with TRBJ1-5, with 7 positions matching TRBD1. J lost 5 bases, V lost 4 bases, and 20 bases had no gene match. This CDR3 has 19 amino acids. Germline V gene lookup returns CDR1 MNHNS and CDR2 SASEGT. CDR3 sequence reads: CASSGNTGVWGRFDQPQHF. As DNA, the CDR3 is TGTGCCAGCAGTGGTAATACAGGGGTTTGGGGCCGGTTCGATCAGCCCCAGCATTTT.

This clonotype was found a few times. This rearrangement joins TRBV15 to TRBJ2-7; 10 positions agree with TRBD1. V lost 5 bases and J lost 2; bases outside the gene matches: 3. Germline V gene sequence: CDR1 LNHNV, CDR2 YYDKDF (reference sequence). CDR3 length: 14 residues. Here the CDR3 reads CATSRGQGAYEQYF. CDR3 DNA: TGTGCCACCAGCCGCGGACAGGGGGCCTACGAGCAGTACTTC.

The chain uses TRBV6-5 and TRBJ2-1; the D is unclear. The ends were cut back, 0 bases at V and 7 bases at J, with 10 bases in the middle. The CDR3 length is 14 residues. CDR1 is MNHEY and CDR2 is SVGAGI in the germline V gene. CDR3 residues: CASSYSAVVNEQFF. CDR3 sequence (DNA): TGTGCCAGCAGTTACTCCGCAGTTGTGAATGAGCAGTTCTTC.

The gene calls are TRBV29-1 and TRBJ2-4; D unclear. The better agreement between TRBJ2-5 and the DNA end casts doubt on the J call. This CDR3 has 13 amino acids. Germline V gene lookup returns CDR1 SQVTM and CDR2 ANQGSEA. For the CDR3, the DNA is TGCAGCGTTGAAGACCCGTACGGGGAGACCCAGTACTTC. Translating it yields CSVEDPYGETQYF.

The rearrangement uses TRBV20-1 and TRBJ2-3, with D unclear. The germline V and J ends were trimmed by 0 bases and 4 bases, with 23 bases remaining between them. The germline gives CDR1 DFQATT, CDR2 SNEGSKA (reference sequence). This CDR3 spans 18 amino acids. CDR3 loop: CSARDSWAASGLADTQYF. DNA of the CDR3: TGCAGTGCTAGAGATAGCTGGGCGGCTAGTGGGTTGGCAGATACGCAGTATTTT.

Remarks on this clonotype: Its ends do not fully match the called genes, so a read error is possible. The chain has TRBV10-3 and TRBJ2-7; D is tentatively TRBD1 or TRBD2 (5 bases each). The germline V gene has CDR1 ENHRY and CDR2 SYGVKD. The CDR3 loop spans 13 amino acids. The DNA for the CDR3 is TGTGCCATCAGTGAGTCGAGGGGTTACGAGCACTACTTC. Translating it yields CAISESRGYEHYF.

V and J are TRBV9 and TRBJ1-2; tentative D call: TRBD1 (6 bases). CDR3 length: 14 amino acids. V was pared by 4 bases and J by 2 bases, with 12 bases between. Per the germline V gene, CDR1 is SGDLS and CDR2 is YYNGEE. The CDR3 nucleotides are TGTGCCAGCAGCTCCCACACAGGGAACTATGGCTACACCTTC. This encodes CASSSHTGNYGYTF.

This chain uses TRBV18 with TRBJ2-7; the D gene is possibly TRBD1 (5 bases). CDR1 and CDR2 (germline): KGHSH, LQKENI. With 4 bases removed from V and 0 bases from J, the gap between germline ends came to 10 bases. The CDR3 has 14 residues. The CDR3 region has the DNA TGTGCCAGCTCACGACAGACCCCCTCCTACGAGCAGTACTTC. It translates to CASSRQTPSYEQYF.

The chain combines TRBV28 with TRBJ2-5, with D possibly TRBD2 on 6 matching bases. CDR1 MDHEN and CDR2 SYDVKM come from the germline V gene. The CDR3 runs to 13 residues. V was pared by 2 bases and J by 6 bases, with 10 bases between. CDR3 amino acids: CASSLGGIKTQYF. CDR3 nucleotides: TGTGCCAGCAGTTTAGGGGGGATAAAGACCCAGTACTTC.

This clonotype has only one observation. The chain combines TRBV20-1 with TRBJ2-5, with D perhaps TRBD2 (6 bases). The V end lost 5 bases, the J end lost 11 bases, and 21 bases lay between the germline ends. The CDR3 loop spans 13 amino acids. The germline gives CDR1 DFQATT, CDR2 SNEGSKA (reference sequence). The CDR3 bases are TGCAGTGCTCTAGGGTCGACGGGGGATGAGCAGTACTTC. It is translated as CSALGSTGDEQYF.

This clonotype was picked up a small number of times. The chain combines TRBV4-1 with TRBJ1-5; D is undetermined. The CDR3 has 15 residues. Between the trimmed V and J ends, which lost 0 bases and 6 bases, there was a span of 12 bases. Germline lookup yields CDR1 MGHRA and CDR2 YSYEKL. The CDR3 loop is CASSQDLTPGQPQHF. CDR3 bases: TGCGCCAGCAGCCAAGATCTGACTCCGGGTCAGCCCCAGCATTTT.

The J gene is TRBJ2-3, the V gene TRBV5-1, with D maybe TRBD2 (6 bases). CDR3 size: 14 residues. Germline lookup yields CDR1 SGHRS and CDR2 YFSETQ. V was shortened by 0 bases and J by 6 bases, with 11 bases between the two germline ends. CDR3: CASSLVRLADTQYF. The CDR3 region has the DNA TGCGCCAGCAGCTTGGTCCGCCTAGCGGATACGCAGTATTTT. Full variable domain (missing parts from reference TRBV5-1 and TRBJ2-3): KAGVTQTPRYLIKTRGQQVTLSCSPISGHRSVSWYQQTPGQGLQFLFEYFSETQRNKGNFPGRFSGRQFSNSRSEMNVSTLELGDSALYLCASSLVRLADTQYFGPGTRLTVL.

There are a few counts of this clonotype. In nucleotides, the CDR3 is TGTGCCAGCAGCTTAGTCTCAGCCTACGAGCAGTACTTC. Its translation: CASSLVSAYEQYF. The rearrangement links TRBV7-9 to TRBJ2-7; no firm D call. The V gene's germline CDR1 is SEHNR and CDR2 FQNEAQ (reference sequence). There are 13 residues in the CDR3. The V end was cut by 1 base, the J end by 2 bases, with 6 bases between.